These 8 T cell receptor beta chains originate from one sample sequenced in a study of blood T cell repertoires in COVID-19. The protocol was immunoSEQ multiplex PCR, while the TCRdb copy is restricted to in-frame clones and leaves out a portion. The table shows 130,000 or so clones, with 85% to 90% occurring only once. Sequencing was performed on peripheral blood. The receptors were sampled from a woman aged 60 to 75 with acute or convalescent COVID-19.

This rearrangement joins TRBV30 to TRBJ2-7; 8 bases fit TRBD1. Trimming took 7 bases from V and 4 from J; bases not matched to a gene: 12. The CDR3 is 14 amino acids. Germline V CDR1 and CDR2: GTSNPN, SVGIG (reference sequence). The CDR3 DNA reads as TGTGCCTTTGGAACCGGGACAGGAGGATACGAGCAGTACTTC. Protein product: CAFGTGTGGYEQYF.

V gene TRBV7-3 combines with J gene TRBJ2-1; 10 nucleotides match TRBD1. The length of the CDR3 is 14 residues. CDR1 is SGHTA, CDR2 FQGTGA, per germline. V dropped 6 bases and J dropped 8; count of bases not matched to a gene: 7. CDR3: CASSPGQGGDEQFF. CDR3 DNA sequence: TGTGCCAGCAGTCCCGGACAGGGGGGCGATGAGCAGTTCTTC. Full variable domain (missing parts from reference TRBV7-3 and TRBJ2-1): GAGVSQTPSNKVTEKGKYVELRCDPISGHTALYWYRQSLGQGPEFLIYFQGTGAADDSGLPNDRFFAVRPEGSVSTLKIQRTERGDSAVYLCASSPGQGGDEQFFGPGTRLTVL.

The chain's CDR3 is CASSHLGGKTEAFF. The CDR3 DNA follows: TGTGCCAGCAGCCATCTGGGAGGCAAAACTGAAGCTTTCTTT. The chain combines TRBV27 with TRBJ1-1; unclear D gene. The germline CDR1 and CDR2 sequences are MNHEY and SMNVEV (reference sequence). Trimming removed 6 bases from V and 5 bases from J, with 16 bases in between. The CDR3 contains 14 residues.

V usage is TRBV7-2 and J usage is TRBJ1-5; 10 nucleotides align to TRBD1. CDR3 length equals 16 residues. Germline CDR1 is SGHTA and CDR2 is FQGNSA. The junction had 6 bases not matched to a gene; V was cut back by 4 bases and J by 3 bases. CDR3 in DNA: TGTGCCAGCAGCTCCCTGACAGGGGGCAACAATCAGCCCCAGCATTTT. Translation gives CASSSLTGGNNQPQHF.

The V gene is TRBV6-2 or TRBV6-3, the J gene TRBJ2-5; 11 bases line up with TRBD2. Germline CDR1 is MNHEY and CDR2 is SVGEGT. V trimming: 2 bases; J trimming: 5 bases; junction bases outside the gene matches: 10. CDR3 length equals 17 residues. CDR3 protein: CASSYAVLAGGWETQYF. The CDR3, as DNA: TGTGCCAGCAGTTACGCTGTCCTAGCGGGGGGCTGGGAGACCCAGTACTTC.

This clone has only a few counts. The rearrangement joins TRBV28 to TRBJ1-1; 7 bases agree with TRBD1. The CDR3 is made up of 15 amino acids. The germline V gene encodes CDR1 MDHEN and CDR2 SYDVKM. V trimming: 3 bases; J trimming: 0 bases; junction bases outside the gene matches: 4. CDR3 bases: TGTGCCAGCAGTTTGTCCAGGGGGATGAACACTGAAGCTTTCTTT. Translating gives CASSLSRGMNTEAFF.

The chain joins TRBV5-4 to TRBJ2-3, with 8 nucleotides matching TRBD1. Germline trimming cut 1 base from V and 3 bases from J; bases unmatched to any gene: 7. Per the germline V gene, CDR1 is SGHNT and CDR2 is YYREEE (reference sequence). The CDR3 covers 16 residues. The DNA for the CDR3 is TGTGCCAGCAGCTTGAGGGTCGACAGGGGTACAGATACGCAGTATTTT. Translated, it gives CASSLRVDRGTDTQYF.

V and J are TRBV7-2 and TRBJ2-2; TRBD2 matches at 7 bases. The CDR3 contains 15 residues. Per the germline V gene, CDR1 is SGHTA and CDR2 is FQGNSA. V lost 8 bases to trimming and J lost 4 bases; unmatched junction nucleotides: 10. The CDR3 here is CASGGGYFLTGELFF. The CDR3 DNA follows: TGTGCCAGCGGGGGAGGGTACTTCCTCACCGGGGAGCTGTTTTTT.